This TCR beta chain was recovered during a study of beta chain features in type 1 diabetes. As every portion of the isolated RNA was reverse transcribed, the sequencing read expressed TCRB transcripts. Here immunoSEQ multiplex PCR was the method, and the copy in TCRdb shows in-frame clones only, minus some. The data hold about 700,000 clones, with under 15% observed a single time. V was clipped by 4 bases and J by 1 base; unmatched bases: 5. CDR1 and CDR2 (germline): MGHRA, YSYEKL. The CDR3 consists of 15 residues. The sample holds a few counts of this clone. Its target is not known. The study's findings and limits: TCRB CDR3s from Type 1 diabetes patients were moderately but significantly shorter in all four CD4+ subsets.

The V gene is TRBV4-1, the J gene TRBJ2-5, with TRBD1 identical over 8 bases. The sample consisted of naive CD4+ T cells from blood. The source is a man younger than 35 with type 1 diabetes. CDR3 coding DNA: TGCGCCAGCAGCCGGGGACAGGATAGCCAAGAGACCCAGTACTTC. Its translation is CASSRGQDSQETQYF.